This T cell receptor (beta chain) was identified during a study of glioma-infiltrating T cells. Points from the study as a whole: Only very few CDR3 sequences appeared in both tissue and blood. Tissue-blood divergence was below expectation in non-neoplastic patients, above in gliomas.

The CDR3 is made up of 14 amino acids. Trimming took off 5 bases at V and 0 bases at J, with 10 bases between the two ends. Germline V gene data show CDR1 as SGHTA and CDR2 as FQGTGA. TCR alpha and beta CDR3 regions were amplified from RNA using iRepertoire nested multiplex PCR. TCRdb redid the calling of the multiplex PCR reads with MiXCR, one entry per CDR3 protein. The data show about 130,000 distinct CDR3 sequences, 20% to 25% seen once. As to this clonotype: Its antigen is not identified.

The sequence was obtained from a human donor with low-grade glioma or glioblastoma, undergoing nonglioma brain surgery, or in good health (not recorded which). Sequencing was done on a sample of glioma tissue, nonneoplastic brain tissue, or PBMCs (not recorded which). The chain uses TRBV7-3 and TRBJ1-1; TRBD1 might be the D (5 bases). The CDR3 protein is CASSEGTVNTEAFF. In DNA form, the CDR3 reads TGTGCCAGCAGCGAGGGGACGGTGAACACTGAAGCTTTCTTT.